This record concerns one T cell receptor (beta chain) sequence. One end of the junction does not line up with germline, which may come from a read error. Unique molecular identifiers were built into the TCRbeta library. Using its own MiXCR run on the PCR reads, TCRdb lists one record per CDR3 protein. The sample lists some 490,000 distinct CDR3 sequences; roughly an eighth were seen once. The data stem from a study of T-cell reconstitution after alpha-beta-depleted transplantation in children. This CDR3 spans 15 amino acids. In germline, CDR1 is MNHEY, CDR2 SVGAGI. The V and J genes are TRBV6-5 and TRBJ1-2; possible D gene TRBD1, 6 bases. The sequence was collected from a human donor who donated a stem cell graft to a child with combined immunodeficiency. The source material was PBMCs from the stem cell graft donor, sampled from the stem cell graft. The CDR3 DNA sequence: TGTGCCTGCAGTTACGATCACAGGGATGGCAATGGCTACACCTTC. Residues: CACSYDHRDGNGYTF.